Shown below are 17 T cell receptor beta chains from a single sample sequenced in a study of T cell repertoires in cytomegalovirus infection (dated 2019 in TCRdb). Antigen specificity for these receptors is unknown. The listed sequencing device is Illumina HiSeq 1500. The public reads were reprocessed in TCRdb via fastp at Q25 and MiXCR, keeping in-frame beta chains. Each CDR3 protein appears once, grouped with its most common genes and DNA. Across this sample there are some 110,000 distinct CDR3 sequences, with roughly a tenth seen only once. Around 33% of the sample comes from the top ten. The sequencing input was PBMCs, sequenced either directly or after in vitro stimulation (not recorded which). The receptor set was obtained from a human donor in good health (CMV status not recorded). Some clones in this sample may be carry-over from other donors' samples.

This clonotype came up many times. The gene calls are TRBV6-2 or TRBV6-3 and TRBJ1-5, with D maybe TRBD1 (6 bases). Trimming shortened V by 4 bases and J by 4 bases, and 14 bases separated the two germline ends. Germline CDR1 reads MNHEY; CDR2 reads SVGEGT. This CDR3 is 15 amino acids long. CDR3 region: CASSFFGTLNQPQHF. The CDR3 DNA is TGTGCCAGCAGTTTCTTCGGGACATTAAATCAGCCCCAGCATTTT.

The table lists this clonotype with a few counts. V and J are TRBV7-9 and TRBJ2-7; 11 bases match TRBD2. CDR1 and CDR2 from the germline V gene are SEHNR and FQNEAQ (reference sequence). The CDR3 totals 15 residues. The ends lost 5 bases at V and 1 base at J; junction bases unmatched: 4. The CDR3 DNA reads as TGTGCCAGCAGCAAGGGACTAGCGGAATCCTACGAGCAGTACGTC. It encodes CASSKGLAESYEQYV.

There are a few counts of this clonotype. The V call is TRBV24-1, the J call TRBJ2-1, with D possibly being TRBD2 (6 bases). This CDR3 region has 15 residues. Deletions cut 0 bases from V and 4 bases from J, with 9 bases between. CDR1 and CDR2 from the germline V gene are KGHDR and SFDVKD. CDR3: CATSDLSSAYNEQFF. The CDR3 nucleotides are TGTGCCACCAGTGATTTGTCTAGCGCGTACAATGAGCAGTTCTTC.

This clonotype was found many times. The rearrangement uses TRBV28 and TRBJ2-3; D ambiguous. Per germline, CDR1 MDHEN and CDR2 SYDVKM. Trimming took off 3 bases at V and 4 bases at J, with 11 bases between the two ends. The CDR3 sequence is 14 residues long. The chain's CDR3 is CASSLPGPADTQYF. The CDR3 DNA reads as TGTGCCAGCAGTTTGCCAGGTCCGGCAGATACGCAGTATTTT.

The chain carries TRBV27 and TRBJ2-4; no clear D gene. V was cut by 2 bases and J by 6 bases, with 8 bases left in between. CDR3 length: 13 amino acids. CDR1 is MNHEY, CDR2 SMNVEV, per germline (reference sequence). CDR3 sequence: CASSLTWGNIQYF. Written as DNA, the CDR3 is TGTGCCAGCAGTTTAACGTGGGGAAACATTCAGTACTTC.

This clonotype was counted many times. The rearrangement uses TRBV20-1 and TRBJ2-1, with TRBD2 matching over 7 bases. The V gene end was trimmed by 0 bases and the J gene end by 0 bases; junction bases not matched to a gene: 11. The CDR3 consists of 18 residues. Germline V gene sequence: CDR1 DFQATT, CDR2 SNEGSKA (reference sequence). The CDR3: CSARDAGAWLLSYNEQFF. For the CDR3, the DNA is TGCAGTGCTAGAGATGCGGGAGCTTGGTTACTCTCCTACAATGAGCAGTTCTTC.

The V and J genes are TRBV12-3 or TRBV12-4 and TRBJ2-1; 15 bases fit TRBD2. This CDR3 contains 17 residues. J gave up 0 bases and V 7 bases, and 4 bases lay outside the gene matches. The CDR3 is CASIGTSGRPSYNEQFF. In DNA, the CDR3 is TGTGCCAGCATCGGGACTAGCGGGAGGCCCTCCTACAATGAGCAGTTCTTC.

For this clonotype: One end of the junction varies from germline; a read error may be responsible. V gene TRBV7-2 combines with J gene TRBJ2-1; 10 bases line up with TRBD2. CDR1 and CDR2 from the germline V gene are SGHTA and FQGNSA. CDR3 length: 18 residues. This CDR3 is CASSLVADLAGVYDEQFF. In DNA form, the CDR3 reads TGTGCCAGCAGCTTAGTGGCCGACCTAGCGGGAGTCTACGATGAGCAGTTCTTC. Full variable domain (rest looked up from reference TRBV7-2 and TRBJ2-1): GAGVSQSPSNKVTEKGKDVELRCDPISGHTALYWYRQSLGQGLEFLIYFQGNSAPDKSGLPSDRFSAERTGGSVSTLTIQRTQQEDSAVYLCASSLVADLAGVYDEQFFGPGTRLTVL.

Many counts were recorded for this clonotype. The chain combines TRBV19 with TRBJ1-2; a possible D gene is TRBD1 (5 bases). This CDR3 has 14 residues. Germline values: CDR1 LNHDA, CDR2 SQIVND (reference sequence). Trimming cost V 7 bases and J 3 bases, with 15 bases left between them. CDR3 coding DNA: TGTGCCAGTATGGAAAGGGGACGGTACTATGGCTACACCTTC. It specifies CASMERGRYYGYTF.

In its sample, this clonotype was seen many times. The rearrangement joins TRBV6-6 to TRBJ2-7; D possibly corresponds to TRBD2 (5 bases). The germline V gene encodes CDR1 MNHNY and CDR2 SVGAGI (reference sequence). This CDR3 has 15 residues. Trimming pared 0 bases from V and 3 bases from J, leaving 12 bases between. The CDR3 DNA follows: TGTGCCAGCAGTTACTCGATAGCGTCGGTCTACGAGCAGTACTTC. Residues: CASSYSIASVYEQYF.

Ten or more counts support this clonotype. The chain uses TRBV19 and TRBJ1-5, with D perhaps TRBD1 (5 bases). The length of the CDR3 is 15 residues. Deletions cut 11 bases from V and 0 bases from J, with 17 bases between. In germline, CDR1 is LNHDA, CDR2 SQIVND (reference sequence). CDR3 in amino acids: CASQATSRSNQPQHF. CDR3 bases: TGTGCCTCACAGGCGACCTCACGTAGCAATCAGCCCCAGCATTTT.

This clonotype has a count of ten or more. The V gene is TRBV7-8, the J gene TRBJ1-1; no firm D call. V was trimmed by 1 base and J by 5 bases, leaving 14 bases between them. The germline gives CDR1 SGHVS, CDR2 FQNEAQ. CDR3 length equals 15 residues. For the CDR3, the DNA is TGTGCCAGCAGCTTAGAAAGGGTTCTCGGTACTGAAGCTTTCTTT. Translation gives CASSLERVLGTEAFF.

The chain couples TRBV7-9 to TRBJ1-2; tentatively, D is TRBD1 (5 bases). Germline values: CDR1 SEHNR, CDR2 FQNEAQ (reference sequence). This CDR3 contains 12 residues. V lost 4 bases, J lost 8 bases, and 11 bases lay in between. The CDR3 is CASSSGLRGYTF. CDR3 DNA sequence: TGTGCCAGCAGCTCGGGACTCCGGGGCTACACCTTC.

This sequence joins TRBV3-1 and TRBJ1-3, with unresolved D. The CDR3 extends over 15 amino acids. CDR1 and CDR2 from the germline V gene are LGHDT and YNNKEL (reference sequence). Trimming pared 0 bases from V and 4 bases from J, leaving 10 bases between. In DNA form, the CDR3 reads TGTGCCAGCAGCCAAGATTTACTCTCAGGAAACACCATATATTTT. It codes for CASSQDLLSGNTIYF.

This clonotype occurred many times. The V gene is TRBV20-1, the J gene TRBJ2-2; perhaps TRBD2 as D (5 bases). This CDR3 is 16 amino acids long. Germline V gene sequence: CDR1 DFQATT, CDR2 SNEGSKA (reference sequence). Trimming pared 0 bases from V and 4 bases from J, leaving 15 bases between. This CDR3 is CSARDLDSAGTGELFF. The CDR3, as DNA: TGCAGTGCTAGAGATCTGGACTCGGCGGGCACCGGGGAGCTGTTTTTT.

This clonotype was detected many times. V gene TRBV5-5 combines with J gene TRBJ1-5, with a weak D call TRBD1 (5 bases). Germline V CDR1 and CDR2: SGHKS, YYEKEE (reference sequence). V lost 2 bases and J lost 0, with 9 bases in between. CDR3 length: 15 residues. CDR3 loop: CASSFTGFSNQPQHF. CDR3 coding DNA: TGTGCCAGCAGCTTTACAGGTTTTAGCAATCAGCCCCAGCATTTT.

The sample holds a few counts of this clonotype. The CDR3 is CASSIQDTEAFF. The CDR3 nucleotides are TGTGCCAGCAGCATCCAGGACACTGAAGCTTTCTTT. The chain is built from TRBV7-9 and TRBJ1-1; unclear D gene. V gave up 5 bases and J gave up 3 bases, with 7 bases separating them. This CDR3 has 12 residues. Per germline, CDR1 SEHNR and CDR2 FQNEAQ (reference sequence). Drawing the rest from reference TRBV7-9 and TRBJ1-1, the complete variable domain is DTGVSQNPRHKITKRGQNVTFRCDPISEHNRLYWYRQTLGQGPEFLTYFQNEAQLEKSRLLSDRFSAERPKGSFSTLEIQRTEQGDSAMYLCASSIQDTEAFFGQGTRLTVV.